This paragraph reports one T cell receptor beta chain. These data belong to a study of blood T cell repertoires in COVID-19. Study background: There were acute and convalescent COVID-19 samples, and they came from the United States, Italy and Spain. Sample material is recorded as cDNA or gDNA derived from T cells, B-cell-depleted T cells, or PBMCs.

Per the study methods: Researchers report that nucleated cell counts were estimated from reference gene primer amplification. Method: immunoSEQ multiplex PCR; TCRdb's copy keeps in-frame clones and lacks some. V, J and clone size reflect that table, while D and trimming were determined from the DNA. Counted here are roughly 88,000 clones, over 80% occurring once; the ten biggest clones make up roughly 4%. The germline V gene encodes CDR1 SGHRS and CDR2 YFSETQ. The length of the CDR3 is 14 residues. V gave up 0 bases and J gave up 3 bases; unmatched junction bases: 3. This chain links TRBV5-1 with TRBJ2-7; 7 positions agree with TRBD1. The sample was peripheral blood. This sequence was found in a woman aged 45-65 years in a cohort sampled during active COVID-19. The CDR3 DNA reads as TGCGCCAGCAGCTTGGGACAGGGCGGCTACGAGCAGTACTTC. Protein product: CASSLGQGGYEQYF.